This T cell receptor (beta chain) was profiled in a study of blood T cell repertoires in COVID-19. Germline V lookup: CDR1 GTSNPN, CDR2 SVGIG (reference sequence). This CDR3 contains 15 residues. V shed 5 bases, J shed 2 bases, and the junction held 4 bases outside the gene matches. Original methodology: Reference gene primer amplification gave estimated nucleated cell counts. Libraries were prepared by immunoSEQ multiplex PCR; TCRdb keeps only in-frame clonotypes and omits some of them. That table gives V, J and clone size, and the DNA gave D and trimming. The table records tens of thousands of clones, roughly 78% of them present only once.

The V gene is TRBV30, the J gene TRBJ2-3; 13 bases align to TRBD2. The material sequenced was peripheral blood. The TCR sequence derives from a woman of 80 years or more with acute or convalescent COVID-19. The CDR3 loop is CAWGGLAGITDTQYF. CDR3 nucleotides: TGTGCCTGGGGGGGACTAGCGGGAATCACAGATACGCAGTATTTT.